The sequence of this TCR beta chain was determined in a study of blood T cells in healthy people across ages. Study-wide points: Those diversity estimates obtained from one million T cells were thought to be underestimates. The percentage of naive T cells correlated strongly with TCR beta diversity.

The junction had 1 base not matched to a gene; V was cut back by 8 bases and J by 0 bases. The CDR3 is 13 residues long. CDR1 LNHNV and CDR2 YYDKDF come from the germline V gene (reference sequence). The authors ran a second PCR of 7 to 11 cycles using a sample-barcoded 5' primer and a J-beta primer mix. TCRdb itself ran the 5' RACE reads through MiXCR, one entry per CDR3 protein. Of about 720,000 distinct CDR3 sequences in the sample, about 20% were seen once. Concerning this clonotype: Its antigen remains unidentified.

The TCR was taken from an older man in good health. V is TRBV15 and J is TRBJ2-3, with 8 bases matching TRBD2. Specimen: blood. The CDR3 sequence: CATERGSTDTQYF. The CDR3, as DNA: TGTGCCACCGAGCGGGGGAGCACAGATACGCAGTATTTT.